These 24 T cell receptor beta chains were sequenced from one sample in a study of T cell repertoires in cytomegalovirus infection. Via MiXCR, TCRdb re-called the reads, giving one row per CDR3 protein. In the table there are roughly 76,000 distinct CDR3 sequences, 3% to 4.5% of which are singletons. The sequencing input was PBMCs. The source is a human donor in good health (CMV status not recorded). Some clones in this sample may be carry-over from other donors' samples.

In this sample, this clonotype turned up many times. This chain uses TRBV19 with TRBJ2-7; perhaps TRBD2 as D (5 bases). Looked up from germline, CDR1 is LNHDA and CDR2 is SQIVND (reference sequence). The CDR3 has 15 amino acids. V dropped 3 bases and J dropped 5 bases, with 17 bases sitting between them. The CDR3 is CASSISARVSDEQYF. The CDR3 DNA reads TGTGCCAGTAGTATCTCAGCGAGGGTTTCAGACGAGCAGTACTTC.

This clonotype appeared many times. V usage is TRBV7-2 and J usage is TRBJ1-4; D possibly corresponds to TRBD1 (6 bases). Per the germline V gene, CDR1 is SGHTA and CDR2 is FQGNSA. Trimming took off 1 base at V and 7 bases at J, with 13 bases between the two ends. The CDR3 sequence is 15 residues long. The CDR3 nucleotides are TGTGCCAGCAGCTTAGTATTCGGGGGGCTTGAAAAACTGTTTTTT. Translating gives CASSLVFGGLEKLFF.

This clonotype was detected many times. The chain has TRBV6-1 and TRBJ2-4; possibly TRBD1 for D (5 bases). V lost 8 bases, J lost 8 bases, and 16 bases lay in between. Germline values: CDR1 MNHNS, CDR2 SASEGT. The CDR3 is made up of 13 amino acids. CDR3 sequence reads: CASALRAEDIQYF. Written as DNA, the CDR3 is TGTGCCAGCGCCCTCAGGGCCGAGGACATTCAGTACTTC.

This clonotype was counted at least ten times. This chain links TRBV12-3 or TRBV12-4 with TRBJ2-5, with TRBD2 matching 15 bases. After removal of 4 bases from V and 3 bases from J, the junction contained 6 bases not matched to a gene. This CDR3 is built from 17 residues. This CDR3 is CASSSGLAGGREETQYF. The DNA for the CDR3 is TGTGCCAGCAGTTCGGGACTAGCGGGGGGTCGAGAAGAGACCCAGTACTTC.

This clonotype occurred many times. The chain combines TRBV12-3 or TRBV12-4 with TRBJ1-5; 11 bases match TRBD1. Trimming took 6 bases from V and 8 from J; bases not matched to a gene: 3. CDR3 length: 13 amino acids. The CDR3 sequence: CASRTGQGEPQHF. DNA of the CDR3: TGTGCCAGCAGGACGGGACAGGGGGAGCCCCAGCATTTT.

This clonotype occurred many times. The CDR3 DNA is TGTGCCAGCAGACCCACTAGCGGGGGGGCGACAGATACGCAGTATTTT. It yields the protein CASRPTSGGATDTQYF. The chain employs TRBV6-1 and TRBJ2-3; TRBD2 agrees at 13 bases. Germline CDR1 is MNHNS and CDR2 is SASEGT. The CDR3 runs 16 residues. V was pared by 6 bases and J by 3 bases, with 6 bases of the junction left unmatched.

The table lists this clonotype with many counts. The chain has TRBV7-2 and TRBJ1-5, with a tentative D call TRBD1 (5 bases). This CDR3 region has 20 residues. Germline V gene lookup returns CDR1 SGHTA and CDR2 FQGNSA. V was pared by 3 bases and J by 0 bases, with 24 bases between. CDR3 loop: CASSFFNSFQGRNSNQPQHF. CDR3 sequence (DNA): TGTGCCAGCAGCTTTTTTAATAGTTTTCAGGGTAGGAATAGCAATCAGCCCCAGCATTTT.

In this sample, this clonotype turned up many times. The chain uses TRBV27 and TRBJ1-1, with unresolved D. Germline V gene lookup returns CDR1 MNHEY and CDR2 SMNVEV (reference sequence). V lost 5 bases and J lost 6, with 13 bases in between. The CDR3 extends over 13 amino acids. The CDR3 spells CASSEWISAEAFF. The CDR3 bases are TGTGCCAGCAGTGAATGGATAAGCGCTGAAGCTTTCTTT.

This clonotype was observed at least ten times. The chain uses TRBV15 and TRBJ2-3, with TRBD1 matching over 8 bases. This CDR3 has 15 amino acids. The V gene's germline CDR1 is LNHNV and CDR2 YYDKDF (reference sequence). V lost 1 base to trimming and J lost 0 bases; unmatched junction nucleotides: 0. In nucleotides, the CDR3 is TGTGCCACCAGCAGAGGACAGGGGAGCACAGATACGCAGTATTTT. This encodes CATSRGQGSTDTQYF.

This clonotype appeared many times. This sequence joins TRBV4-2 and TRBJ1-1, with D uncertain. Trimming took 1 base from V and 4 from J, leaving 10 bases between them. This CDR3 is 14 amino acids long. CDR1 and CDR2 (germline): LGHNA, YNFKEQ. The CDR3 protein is CASSQVIEPTEAFF. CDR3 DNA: TGTGCCAGCAGCCAAGTTATCGAACCCACTGAAGCTTTCTTT.

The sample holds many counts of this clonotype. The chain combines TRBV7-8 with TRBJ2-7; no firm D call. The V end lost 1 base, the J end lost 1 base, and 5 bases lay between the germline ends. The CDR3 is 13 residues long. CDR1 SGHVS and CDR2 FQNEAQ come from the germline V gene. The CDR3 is CASSLVQSYEQYF. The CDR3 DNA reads TGTGCCAGCAGCTTAGTACAGTCCTACGAGCAGTACTTC.

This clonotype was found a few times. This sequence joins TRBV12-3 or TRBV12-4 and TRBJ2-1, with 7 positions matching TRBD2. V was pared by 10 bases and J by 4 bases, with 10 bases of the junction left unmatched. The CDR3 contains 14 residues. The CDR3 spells CATLLANKYNEQFF. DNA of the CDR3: TGTGCCACCCTACTAGCGAATAAATACAATGAGCAGTTCTTC.

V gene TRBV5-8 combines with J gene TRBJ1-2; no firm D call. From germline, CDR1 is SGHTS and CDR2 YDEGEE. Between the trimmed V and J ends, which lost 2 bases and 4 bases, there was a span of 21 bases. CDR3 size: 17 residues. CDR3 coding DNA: TGTGCCAGCAGCTTTGAGACCCCAGGTCAGCCGTTCTATGGCTACACCTTC. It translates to CASSFETPGQPFYGYTF.

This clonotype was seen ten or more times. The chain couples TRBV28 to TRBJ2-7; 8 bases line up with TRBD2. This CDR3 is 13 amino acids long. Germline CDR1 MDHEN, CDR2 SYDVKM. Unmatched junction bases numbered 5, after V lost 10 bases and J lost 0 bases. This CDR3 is CATISGDSYEQYF. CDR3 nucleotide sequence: TGTGCCACTATTAGCGGGGACTCCTACGAGCAGTACTTC.

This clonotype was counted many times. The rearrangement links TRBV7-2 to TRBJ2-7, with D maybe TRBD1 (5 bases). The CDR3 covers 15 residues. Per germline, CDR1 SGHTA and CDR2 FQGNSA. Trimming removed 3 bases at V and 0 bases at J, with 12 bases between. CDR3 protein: CASSFQDITSYEQYF. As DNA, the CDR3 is TGTGCCAGCAGCTTCCAGGACATTACCTCCTACGAGCAGTACTTC.

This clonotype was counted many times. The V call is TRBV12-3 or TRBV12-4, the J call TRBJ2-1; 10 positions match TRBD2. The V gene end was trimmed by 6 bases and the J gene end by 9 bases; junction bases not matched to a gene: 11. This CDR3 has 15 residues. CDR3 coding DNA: TGTGCCAGCAGCCCTTGGAGCGGGGGGGCGAGTGAGCAGTTCTTC. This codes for CASSPWSGGASEQFF.

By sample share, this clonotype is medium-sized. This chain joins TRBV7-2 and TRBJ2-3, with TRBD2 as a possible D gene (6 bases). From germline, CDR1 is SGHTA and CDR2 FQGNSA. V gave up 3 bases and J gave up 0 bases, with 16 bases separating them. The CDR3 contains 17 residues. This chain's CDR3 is CASSFTGTGVSTDTQYF. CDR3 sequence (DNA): TGTGCCAGCAGCTTCACCGGGACTGGGGTTAGCACAGATACGCAGTATTTT.

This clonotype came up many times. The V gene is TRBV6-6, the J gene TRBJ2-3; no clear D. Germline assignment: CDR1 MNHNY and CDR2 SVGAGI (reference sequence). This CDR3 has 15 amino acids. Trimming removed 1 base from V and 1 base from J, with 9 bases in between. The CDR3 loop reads CASSYLRYRTDTQYF. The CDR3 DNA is TGTGCCAGCAGTTACTTAAGGTATCGCACAGATACGCAGTATTTT.

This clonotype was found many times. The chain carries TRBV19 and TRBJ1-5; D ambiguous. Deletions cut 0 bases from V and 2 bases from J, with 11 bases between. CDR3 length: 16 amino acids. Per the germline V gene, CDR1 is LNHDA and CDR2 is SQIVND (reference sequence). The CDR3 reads CASSIDWAGGNQPQHF. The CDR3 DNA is TGTGCCAGTAGTATAGACTGGGCAGGCGGCAATCAGCCCCAGCATTTT.

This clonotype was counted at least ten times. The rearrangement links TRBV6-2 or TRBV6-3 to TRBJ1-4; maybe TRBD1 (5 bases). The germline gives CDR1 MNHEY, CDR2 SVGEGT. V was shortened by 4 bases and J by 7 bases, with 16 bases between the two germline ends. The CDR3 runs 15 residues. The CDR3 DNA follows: TGTGCCAGCAGTTTTACCAACGCTGGGGGTGAAAAACTGTTTTTT. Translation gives CASSFTNAGGEKLFF.

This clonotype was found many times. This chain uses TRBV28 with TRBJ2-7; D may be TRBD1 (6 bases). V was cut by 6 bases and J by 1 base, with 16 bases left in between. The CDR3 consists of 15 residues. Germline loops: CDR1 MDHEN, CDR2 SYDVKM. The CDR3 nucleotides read TGTGCCAGCAGCCCATACAGGGAACTTTCCTACGAGCAGTACTTC. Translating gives CASSPYRELSYEQYF.

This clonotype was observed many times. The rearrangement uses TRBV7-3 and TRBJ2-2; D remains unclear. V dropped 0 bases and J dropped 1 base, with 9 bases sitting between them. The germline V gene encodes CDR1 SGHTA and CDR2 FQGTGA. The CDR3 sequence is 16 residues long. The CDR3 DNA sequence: TGTGCCAGCAGCTTAACGTCCATCAGGAACACCGGGGAGCTGTTTTTT. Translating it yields CASSLTSIRNTGELFF.

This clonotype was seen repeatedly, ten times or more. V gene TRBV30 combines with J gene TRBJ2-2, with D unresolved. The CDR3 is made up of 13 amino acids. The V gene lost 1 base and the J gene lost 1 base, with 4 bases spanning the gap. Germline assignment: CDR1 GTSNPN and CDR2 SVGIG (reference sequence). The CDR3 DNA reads TGTGCCTGGAGTGGCCGGAACACCGGGGAGCTGTTTTTT. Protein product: CAWSGRNTGELFF.

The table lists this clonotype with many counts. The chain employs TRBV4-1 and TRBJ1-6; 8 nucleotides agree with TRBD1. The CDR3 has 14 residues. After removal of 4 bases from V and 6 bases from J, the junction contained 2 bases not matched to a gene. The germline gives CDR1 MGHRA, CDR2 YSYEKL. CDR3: CASSRDRPNSPLHF. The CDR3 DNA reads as TGCGCCAGCAGCCGGGACAGGCCTAATTCACCCCTCCACTTT.